This T cell receptor (beta chain) came from a study of CD8+ T cells in alopecia areata. Overall study context: In an open-label trial, patients got 5 to 10 mg tofacitinib twice daily.

Regarding the study as a whole: With just one nonresponder, it is still uncertain whether baseline CD8+ expansion relates to response. Lesional scalp displayed greater clonality than normal scalp, most notably in alopecia totalis/universalis.

The treatment was: oral pan-JAK inhibitor, 5-10 mg twice daily. Worth noting for this clone: Its target is not known.

cDNA reverse transcribed from extracted RNA served as the sequencing template. Method: immunoSEQ multiplex PCR; TCRdb's copy keeps in-frame clones and lacks some. In the table there are roughly 120,000 clones, 56% of which are singletons. Trimming removed 1 base at V and 0 bases at J, with 11 bases between. CDR3 length: 16 residues. The germline gives CDR1 SGHDT, CDR2 YYEEEE. This clonotype was sampled from a human donor with alopecia areata. The source was CD4+ T cells sorted from blood, collected at week 24, from a patient treated with tofacitinib. The chain employs TRBV5-6 and TRBJ1-3, with D hard to call. CDR3 DNA: TGTGCCAGCAGCTTGCTCAAGCCCAGCTCTGGAAACACCATATATTTT. Its protein is CASSLLKPSSGNTIYF.